One and the same sample provided the 4 T cell receptor beta chains below, sequenced in a study of beta chain features in type 1 diabetes. The whole isolated RNA underwent reverse transcription, so sequencing captured expressed TCRB transcripts. Sequencing used immunoSEQ multiplex PCR; TCRdb keeps in-frame clones, though not all of them. The profile shows roughly 150,000 clones, approximately 8.4% of them singletons. The specimen was central memory CD4+ T cells from blood. The source is a woman aged 18-30 years in good health.

The CDR3 reads CASSIAPGTVWFTGQFF. CDR3 nucleotide sequence: TGTGCCAGTAGTATCGCCCCCGGGACTGTATGGTTTACGGGGCAGTTCTTC. The chain carries TRBV19 and TRBJ2-1; D is possibly TRBD2 (6 bases). With 3 bases removed from V and 12 bases from J, the gap between germline ends came to 27 bases. Germline CDR1 LNHDA, CDR2 SQIVND (reference sequence). The CDR3 is made up of 17 amino acids.

The genes are TRBV28 and TRBJ2-7, with D tentatively TRBD2 (6 bases). The V gene lost 10 bases and the J gene lost 2 bases, with 15 bases spanning the gap. This CDR3 spans 13 amino acids. CDR1 MDHEN and CDR2 SYDVKM come from the germline V gene. The CDR3 DNA is TGTGCCACCACGGAGGGGCTCGCCTACGAGCAGTACTTC. It codes for CATTEGLAYEQYF.

This clone has a single count. V is TRBV2 and J is TRBJ1-2; D ambiguous. CDR1 SNHLY and CDR2 FYNNEI come from the germline V gene. The V and J ends lost 3 bases and 0 bases respectively, with 8 bases between them. The CDR3 covers 14 residues. The CDR3 nucleotides read TGTGCCAGCAGTGATCAGGCGACTAACTATGGCTACACCTTC. Translation: CASSDQATNYGYTF.

V usage is TRBV11-2 and J usage is TRBJ2-3, with D unresolved. The germline CDR1 and CDR2 sequences are SGHAT and FQNNGV. The CDR3 has 14 residues. V was trimmed by 5 bases and J by 0 bases, leaving 9 bases between them. CDR3 loop: CASSIQRSTDTQYF. As DNA, the CDR3 is TGTGCCAGCAGCATCCAGAGGAGCACAGATACGCAGTATTTT.